What follows are 10 T cell receptor beta chains derived from one specimen sequenced in a study of early T cells in non-severe SARS-CoV-2 infection. Via MiXCR, TCRdb re-called the 5' RACE reads, giving one row per CDR3 protein. The sample contains about 44,000 distinct CDR3 sequences, less than 30% of which appear only once. This specimen was whole blood, taken at baseline. The receptors here all came from an adult who was a healthcare worker with PCR-confirmed SARS-CoV-2 infection or an uninfected control (not recorded which).

This clonotype showed up just a few times. The chain couples TRBV18 to TRBJ1-1; 7 bases are shared with TRBD1. V lost 8 bases to trimming and J lost 4 bases; unmatched junction nucleotides: 7. This CDR3 contains 13 residues. Per the germline V gene, CDR1 is KGHSH and CDR2 is LQKENI. CDR3 in amino acids: CASEASGGTEAFF. The CDR3 nucleotides read TGTGCCAGCGAAGCCTCAGGGGGCACTGAAGCTTTCTTT.

This clonotype was seen a few times. The genes are TRBV11-2 and TRBJ2-2; tentative D call: TRBD2 (5 bases). The CDR3 is made up of 15 amino acids. Germline-derived CDR1 and CDR2 are SGHAT and FQNNGV. Trimming left V 3 bases short and J 4 bases short, with 12 bases between. CDR3 in amino acids: CASSFPQAGTGELFF. CDR3 nucleotides: TGTGCCAGCAGCTTTCCCCAGGCGGGCACCGGGGAGCTGTTTTTT.

V is TRBV5-4 and J is TRBJ2-3; 8 positions match TRBD2. The CDR3 extends over 16 amino acids. The germline gives CDR1 SGHNT, CDR2 YYREEE (reference sequence). J lost 4 bases, V lost 0 bases, and 7 bases had no gene match. CDR3 sequence (DNA): TGTGCCAGCAGCTTGGATCGGGGGGGCCGTTCAGATACGCAGTATTTT. Protein: CASSLDRGGRSDTQYF.

This clonotype appeared a few times. The chain recombines TRBV11-2 with TRBJ2-7; 13 bases fit TRBD2. CDR1 and CDR2 from the germline V gene are SGHAT and FQNNGV. J gave up 2 bases and V 5 bases, and 15 bases lay outside the gene matches. CDR3 length: 19 amino acids. The DNA for the CDR3 is TGTGCCAGCAGCCCCCCGTGGACTAGCGGGGGCCCCCAGGCCTACGAGCAGTACTTC. It encodes CASSPPWTSGGPQAYEQYF.

The chain is built from TRBV11-3 and TRBJ2-3; TRBD1 aligns across 10 bases. The germline V gene has CDR1 SGHNT and CDR2 YENEEA. Trimming took 1 base from V and 0 from J; bases not matched to a gene: 1. The CDR3 is 16 residues long. CDR3 amino acids: CASSLGQGASTDTQYF. Written as DNA, the CDR3 is TGTGCCAGCAGCTTAGGACAGGGGGCCAGCACAGATACGCAGTATTTT.

In this sample, this clonotype turned up a few times. This sequence joins TRBV10-3 and TRBJ1-2; D possibly corresponds to TRBD1 (5 bases). V shed 2 bases and J shed 3 bases, with 13 bases lying between them. The CDR3 is 15 residues long. In germline, CDR1 is ENHRY, CDR2 SYGVKD. The CDR3 loop is CAISEPAGTHYGYTF. CDR3 nucleotides: TGTGCCATCAGTGAGCCGGCAGGGACGCACTATGGCTACACCTTC.

This clonotype was found a few times. The chain has TRBV5-1 and TRBJ2-3, with 9 positions matching TRBD2. Germline lookup yields CDR1 SGHRS and CDR2 YFSETQ. Losses at the gene ends were 4 bases for V and 6 bases for J; bases not matched to a gene: 15. The length of the CDR3 is 17 residues. CDR3 DNA: TGCGCCAGCAGCGCCCAGTCTAGCGGGGCCTCCCGGGATACGCAGTATTTT. Residues: CASSAQSSGASRDTQYF.

This clonotype showed up just a few times. This chain joins TRBV5-1 and TRBJ2-7; unclear D gene. From germline, CDR1 is SGHRS and CDR2 YFSETQ. This CDR3 region has 11 residues. Trimming took 4 bases from V and 3 from J, leaving 5 bases between them. CDR3 sequence (DNA): TGCGCCAGCAGCCAAGGCTACGAGCAGTACTTC. Its translation: CASSQGYEQYF.

V gene TRBV12-3 or TRBV12-4 combines with J gene TRBJ1-2, with a possible D match to TRBD1 (6 bases). This CDR3 is built from 14 residues. The V gene lost 5 bases and the J gene lost 6 bases, with 16 bases spanning the gap. The CDR3 sequence: CASSLGRGLNGYTF. CDR3 DNA: TGTGCCAGCAGTCTCGGACGGGGGCTGAATGGCTACACCTTC.

The chain employs TRBV7-2 and TRBJ1-5, with D maybe TRBD1 (5 bases). Germline V CDR1 and CDR2: SGHTA, FQGNSA. This CDR3 has 16 residues. V was trimmed by 6 bases and J by 4 bases, leaving 19 bases between them. The CDR3 here is CASRTGGGGENQPQHF. The CDR3 nucleotides read TGTGCCAGCAGGACTGGAGGAGGAGGGGAAAATCAGCCCCAGCATTTT.